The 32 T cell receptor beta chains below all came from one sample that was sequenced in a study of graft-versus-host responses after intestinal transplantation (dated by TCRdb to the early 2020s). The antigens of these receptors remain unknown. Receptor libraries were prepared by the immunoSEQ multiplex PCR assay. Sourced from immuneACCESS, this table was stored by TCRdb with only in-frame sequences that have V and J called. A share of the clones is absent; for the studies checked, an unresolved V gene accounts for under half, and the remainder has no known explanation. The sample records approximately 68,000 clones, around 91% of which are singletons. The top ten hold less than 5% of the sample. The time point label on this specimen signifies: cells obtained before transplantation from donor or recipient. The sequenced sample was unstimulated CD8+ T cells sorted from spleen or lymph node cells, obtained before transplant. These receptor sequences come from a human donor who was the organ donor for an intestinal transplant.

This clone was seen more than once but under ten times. CDR3 loop: CASRGTGGYGYTF. The CDR3 nucleotides read TGTGCCAGTAGAGGGACAGGGGGGTATGGCTACACCTTC. The rearrangement uses TRBV19 and TRBJ1-2; TRBD1 aligns across 11 bases. The CDR3 runs 13 residues. The V segment lost 6 bases and the J segment 5 bases; nucleotides outside the gene matches: 2. The germline gives CDR1 LNHDA, CDR2 SQIVND (reference sequence).

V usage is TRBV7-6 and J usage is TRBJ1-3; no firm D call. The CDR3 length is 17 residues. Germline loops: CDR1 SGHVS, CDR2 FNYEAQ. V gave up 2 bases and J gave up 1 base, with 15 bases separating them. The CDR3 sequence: CASSLLPRPRSGNTIYF. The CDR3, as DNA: TGTGCCAGCAGCTTACTCCCCAGGCCGAGATCTGGAAACACCATATATTTT.

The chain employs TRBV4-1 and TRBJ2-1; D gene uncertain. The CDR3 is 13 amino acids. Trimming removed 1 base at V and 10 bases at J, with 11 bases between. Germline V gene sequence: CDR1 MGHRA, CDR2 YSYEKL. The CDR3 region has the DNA TGCGCCAGCAGCCAAGTTCCGAGTAAGGAGCAGTTCTTC. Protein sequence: CASSQVPSKEQFF.

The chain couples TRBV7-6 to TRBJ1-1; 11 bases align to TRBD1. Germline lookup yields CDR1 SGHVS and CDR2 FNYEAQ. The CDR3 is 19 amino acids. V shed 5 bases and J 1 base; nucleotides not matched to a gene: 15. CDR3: CASSLRRGTGGPSNTEAFF. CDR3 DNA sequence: TGTGCCAGCAGCCTCCGGCGGGGGACAGGGGGGCCGTCGAACACTGAAGCTTTCTTT.

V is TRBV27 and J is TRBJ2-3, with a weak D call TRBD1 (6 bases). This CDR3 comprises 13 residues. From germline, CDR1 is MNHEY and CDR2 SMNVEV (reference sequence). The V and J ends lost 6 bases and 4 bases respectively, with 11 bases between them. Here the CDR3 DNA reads TGTGCCAGCAGAGAGGGGACACCAGATACGCAGTATTTT. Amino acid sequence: CASREGTPDTQYF.

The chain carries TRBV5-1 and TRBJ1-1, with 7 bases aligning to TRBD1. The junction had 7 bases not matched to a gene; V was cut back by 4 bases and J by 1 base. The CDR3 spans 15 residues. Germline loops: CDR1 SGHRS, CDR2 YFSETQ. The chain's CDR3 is CASSLRTGANTEAFF. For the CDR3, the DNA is TGCGCCAGCAGCCTCCGGACAGGAGCGAACACTGAAGCTTTCTTT.

CDR3: CASSIYRETQYF. CDR3 coding DNA: TGTGCCAGCAGTATCTACAGGGAGACCCAGTACTTC. J is TRBJ2-5 and V is TRBV6-6; maybe TRBD1 (5 bases). CDR3 length equals 12 residues. V lost 5 bases, J lost 5 bases, and 9 bases lay in between. Germline V gene sequence: CDR1 MNHNY, CDR2 SVGAGI (reference sequence).

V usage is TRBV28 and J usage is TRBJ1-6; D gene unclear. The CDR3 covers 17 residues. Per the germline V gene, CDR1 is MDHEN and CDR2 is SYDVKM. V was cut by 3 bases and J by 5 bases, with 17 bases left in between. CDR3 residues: CASSFGGHFRDNSPLHF. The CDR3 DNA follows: TGTGCCAGCAGTTTCGGTGGGCACTTCCGTGATAATTCACCCCTCCACTTT.

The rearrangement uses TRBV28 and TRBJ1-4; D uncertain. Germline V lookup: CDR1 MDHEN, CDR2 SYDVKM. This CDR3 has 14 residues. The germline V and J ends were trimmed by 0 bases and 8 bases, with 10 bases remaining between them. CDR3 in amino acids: CASSLWTTGEKLFF. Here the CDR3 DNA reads TGTGCCAGCAGTTTATGGACCACGGGGGAAAAACTGTTTTTT.

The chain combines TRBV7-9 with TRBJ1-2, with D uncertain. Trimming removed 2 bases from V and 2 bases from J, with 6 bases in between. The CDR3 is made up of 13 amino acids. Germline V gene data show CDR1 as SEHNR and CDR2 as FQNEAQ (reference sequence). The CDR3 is CASSLTSNYGYTF. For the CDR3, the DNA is TGTGCCAGCAGCTTAACTTCAAACTATGGCTACACCTTC.

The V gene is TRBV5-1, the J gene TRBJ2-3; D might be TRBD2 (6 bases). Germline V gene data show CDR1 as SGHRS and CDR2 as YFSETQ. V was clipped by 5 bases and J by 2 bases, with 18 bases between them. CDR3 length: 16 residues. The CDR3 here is CASRYDWRGNTDTQYF. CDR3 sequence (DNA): TGCGCCAGCAGATACGACTGGCGGGGAAACACAGATACGCAGTATTTT.

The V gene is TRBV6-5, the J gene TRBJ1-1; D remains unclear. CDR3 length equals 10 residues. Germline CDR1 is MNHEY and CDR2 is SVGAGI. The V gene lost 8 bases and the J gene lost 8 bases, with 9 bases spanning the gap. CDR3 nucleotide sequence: TGTGCCAGCGTAGGGAGCGAAGCTTTCTTT. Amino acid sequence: CASVGSEAFF.

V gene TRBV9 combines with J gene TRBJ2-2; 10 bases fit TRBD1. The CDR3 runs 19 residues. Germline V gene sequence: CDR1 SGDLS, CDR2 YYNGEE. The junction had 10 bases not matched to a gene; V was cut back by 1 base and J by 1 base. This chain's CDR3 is CASSVHGPTGGLNTGELFF. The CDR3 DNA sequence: TGTGCCAGCAGCGTACATGGCCCGACAGGGGGCCTGAACACCGGGGAGCTGTTTTTT.

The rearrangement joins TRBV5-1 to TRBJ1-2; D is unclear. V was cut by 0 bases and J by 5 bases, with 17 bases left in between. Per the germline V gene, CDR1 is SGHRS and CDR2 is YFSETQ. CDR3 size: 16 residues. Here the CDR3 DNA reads TGCGCCAGCAGCTTGGGTTCGGGAATCGCGGGGTATGGCTACACCTTC. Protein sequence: CASSLGSGIAGYGYTF.

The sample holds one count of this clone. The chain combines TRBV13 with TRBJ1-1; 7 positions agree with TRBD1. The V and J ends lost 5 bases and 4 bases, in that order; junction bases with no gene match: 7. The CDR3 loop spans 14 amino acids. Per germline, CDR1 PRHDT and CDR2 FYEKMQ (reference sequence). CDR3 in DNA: TGTGCCAGCAGCGGTGACAGGGTAGGCACTGAAGCTTTCTTT. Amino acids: CASSGDRVGTEAFF.

The CDR3 is CASSNWDSQETQYF. In DNA form, the CDR3 reads TGTGCCAGCAGCAACTGGGACTCACAAGAGACCCAGTACTTC. V is TRBV11-2 and J is TRBJ2-5; D is perhaps TRBD2 (6 bases). CDR1 is SGHAT and CDR2 is FQNNGV in the germline V gene. The CDR3 totals 14 residues. V lost 5 bases and J lost 2, with 12 bases in between.

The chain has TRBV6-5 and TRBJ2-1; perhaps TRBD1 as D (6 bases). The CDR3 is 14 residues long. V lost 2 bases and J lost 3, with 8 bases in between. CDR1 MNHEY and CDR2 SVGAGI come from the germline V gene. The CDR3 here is CASSYDRLYNEQFF. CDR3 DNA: TGTGCCAGCAGTTACGACAGGCTCTACAATGAGCAGTTCTTC.

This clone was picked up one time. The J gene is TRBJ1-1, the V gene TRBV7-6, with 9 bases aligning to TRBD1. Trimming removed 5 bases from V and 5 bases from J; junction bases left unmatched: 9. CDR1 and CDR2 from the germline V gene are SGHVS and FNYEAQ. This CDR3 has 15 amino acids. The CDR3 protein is CASSVGQGWDTEAFF. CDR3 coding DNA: TGTGCCAGCAGCGTCGGACAGGGGTGGGATACTGAAGCTTTCTTT.

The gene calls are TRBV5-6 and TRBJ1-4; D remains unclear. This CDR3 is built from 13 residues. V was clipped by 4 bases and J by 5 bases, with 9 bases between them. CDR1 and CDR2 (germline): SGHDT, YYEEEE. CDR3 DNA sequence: TGTGCCAGCAGCCTCGACTCCAATGAAAAACTGTTTTTT. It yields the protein CASSLDSNEKLFF.

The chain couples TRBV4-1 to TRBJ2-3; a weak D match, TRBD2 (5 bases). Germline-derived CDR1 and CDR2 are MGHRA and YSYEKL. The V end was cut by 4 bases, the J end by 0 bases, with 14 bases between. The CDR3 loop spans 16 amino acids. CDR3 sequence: CASSPYLGASTDTQYF. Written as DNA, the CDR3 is TGCGCCAGCAGCCCCTATTTGGGAGCTAGCACAGATACGCAGTATTTT.

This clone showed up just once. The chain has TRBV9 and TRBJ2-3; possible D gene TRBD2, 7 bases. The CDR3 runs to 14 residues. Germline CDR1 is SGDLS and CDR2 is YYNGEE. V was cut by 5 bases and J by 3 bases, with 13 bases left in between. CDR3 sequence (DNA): TGTGCCAGCAGGGGAGAGGGGGGGACAGATACGCAGTATTTT. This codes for CASRGEGGTDTQYF.

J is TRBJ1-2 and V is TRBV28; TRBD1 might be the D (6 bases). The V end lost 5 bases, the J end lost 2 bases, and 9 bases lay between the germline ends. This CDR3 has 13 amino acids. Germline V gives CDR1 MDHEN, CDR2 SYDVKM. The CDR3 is CASSKDSNYGYTF. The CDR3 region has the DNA TGTGCCAGCAGTAAGGACAGCAACTATGGCTACACCTTC.

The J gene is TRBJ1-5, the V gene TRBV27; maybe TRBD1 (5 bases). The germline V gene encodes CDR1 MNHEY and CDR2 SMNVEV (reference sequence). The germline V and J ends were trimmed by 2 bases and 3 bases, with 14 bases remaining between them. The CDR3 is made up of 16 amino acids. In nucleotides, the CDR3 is TGTGCCAGCAGTTTAAGGCCAGGGCAAATCAATCAGCCCCAGCATTTT. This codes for CASSLRPGQINQPQHF.

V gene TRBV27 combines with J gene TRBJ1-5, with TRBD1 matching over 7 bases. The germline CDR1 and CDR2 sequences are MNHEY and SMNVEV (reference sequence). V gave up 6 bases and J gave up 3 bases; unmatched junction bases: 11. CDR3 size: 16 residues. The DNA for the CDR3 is TGTGCCAGCAGACCAGAACCGGGACAGCCCAATCAGCCCCAGCATTTT. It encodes CASRPEPGQPNQPQHF.

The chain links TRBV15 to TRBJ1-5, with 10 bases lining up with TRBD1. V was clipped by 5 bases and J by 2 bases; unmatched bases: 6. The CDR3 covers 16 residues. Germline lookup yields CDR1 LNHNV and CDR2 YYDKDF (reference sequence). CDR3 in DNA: TGTGCCACCAGCTGGGGGACAGGGGAGGGCAATCAGCCCCAGCATTTT. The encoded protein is CATSWGTGEGNQPQHF.

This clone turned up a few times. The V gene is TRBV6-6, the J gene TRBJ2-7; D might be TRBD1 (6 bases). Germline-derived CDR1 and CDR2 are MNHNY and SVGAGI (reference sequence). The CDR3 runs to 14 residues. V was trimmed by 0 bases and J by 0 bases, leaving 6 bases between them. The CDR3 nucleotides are TGTGCCAGCAGTTACTCGGACAGCTCCTACGAGCAGTACGTC. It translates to CASSYSDSSYEQYV.

The CDR3 spells CASSLTGTTYNEQFF. The CDR3 bases are TGTGCCAGCAGCTTGACCGGGACTACCTACAATGAGCAGTTCTTC. The chain recombines TRBV7-6 with TRBJ2-1, with TRBD2 matching 7 bases. V dropped 3 bases and J dropped 2; count of bases not matched to a gene: 4. This CDR3 is 15 amino acids long. Germline CDR1 is SGHVS and CDR2 is FNYEAQ.

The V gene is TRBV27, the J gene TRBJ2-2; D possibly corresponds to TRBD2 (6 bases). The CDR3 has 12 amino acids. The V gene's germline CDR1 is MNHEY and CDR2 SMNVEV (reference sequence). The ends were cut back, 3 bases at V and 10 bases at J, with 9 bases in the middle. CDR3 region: CASSFGGSELFF. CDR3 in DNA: TGTGCCAGCAGTTTCGGAGGGTCGGAGCTGTTTTTT.

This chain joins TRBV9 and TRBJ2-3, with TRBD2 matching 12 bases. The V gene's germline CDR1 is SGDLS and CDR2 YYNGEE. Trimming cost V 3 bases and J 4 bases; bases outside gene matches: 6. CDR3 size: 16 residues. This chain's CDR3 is CASSASSGGAADTQYF. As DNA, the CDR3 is TGTGCCAGCAGCGCGTCTAGCGGGGGGGCGGCAGATACGCAGTATTTT. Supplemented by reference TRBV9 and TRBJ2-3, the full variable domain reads DSGVTQTPKHLITATGQRVTLRCSPRSGDLSVYWYQQSLDQGLQFLIQYYNGEERAKGNILERFSAQQFPDLHSELNLSSLELGDSALYFCASSASSGGAADTQYFGPGTRLTVL.

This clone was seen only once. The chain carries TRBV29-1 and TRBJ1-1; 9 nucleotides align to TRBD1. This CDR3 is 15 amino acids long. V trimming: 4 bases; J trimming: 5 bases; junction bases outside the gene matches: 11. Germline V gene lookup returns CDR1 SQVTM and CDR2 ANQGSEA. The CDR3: CSVVPRTGDWTEAFF. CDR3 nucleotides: TGCAGCGTTGTGCCCCGGACAGGGGATTGGACTGAAGCTTTCTTT. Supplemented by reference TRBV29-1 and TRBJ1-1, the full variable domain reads SAVISQKPSRDICQRGTSLTIQCQVDSQVTMMFWYRQQPGQSLTLIATANQGSEATYESGFVIDKFPISRPNLTFSTLTVSNMSPEDSSIYLCSVVPRTGDWTEAFFGQGTRLTVV.

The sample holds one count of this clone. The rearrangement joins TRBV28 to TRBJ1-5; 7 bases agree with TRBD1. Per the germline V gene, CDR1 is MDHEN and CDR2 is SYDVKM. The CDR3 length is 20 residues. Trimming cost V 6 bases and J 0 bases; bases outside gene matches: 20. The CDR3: CASRGPSTGARPYSNQPQHF. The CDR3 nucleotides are TGTGCCAGCAGGGGACCATCTACAGGGGCCCGGCCTTATAGCAATCAGCCCCAGCATTTT.

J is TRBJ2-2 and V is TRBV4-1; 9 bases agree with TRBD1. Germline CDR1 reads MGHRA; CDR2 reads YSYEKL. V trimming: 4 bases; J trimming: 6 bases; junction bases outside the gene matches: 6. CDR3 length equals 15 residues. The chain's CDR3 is CASSPPGQGSGELFF. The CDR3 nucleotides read TGCGCCAGCAGCCCACCGGGACAGGGATCCGGGGAGCTGTTTTTT.